A single sample gave rise to the 32 T cell receptor beta chains below, sequenced in a study of blood T cell repertoires in COVID-19. The table came from immunoSEQ multiplex PCR; TCRdb's copy has only in-frame clones and leaves some out. The sample shows 100,000 to 150,000 clones, about 87% of them seen only once. The sequenced material came from peripheral blood. The receptors shown here come from a man aged 50-60 years with acute or convalescent COVID-19.

The rearrangement joins TRBV5-1 to TRBJ2-1; D is possibly TRBD1 (5 bases). Trimming cost V 4 bases and J 5 bases, with 13 bases left between them. CDR1 SGHRS and CDR2 YFSETQ come from the germline V gene. The CDR3 has 14 residues. The CDR3 spells CASSPFQGNNEQFF. The CDR3 DNA sequence: TGCGCCAGCAGCCCTTTCCAGGGAAACAATGAGCAGTTCTTC.

The V call is TRBV13, the J call TRBJ2-2; tentative D call: TRBD1 (5 bases). Germline V gene data show CDR1 as PRHDT and CDR2 as FYEKMQ (reference sequence). This CDR3 has 16 amino acids. Trimming removed 8 bases at V and 1 base at J, with 17 bases between. This CDR3 reads CASHNATQGNTGELFF. CDR3 DNA: TGTGCCAGCCATAATGCGACCCAGGGGAACACCGGGGAGCTGTTTTTT.

The count of this clone is one. The J gene is TRBJ2-1, the V gene TRBV24-1, with 8 bases aligning to TRBD1. Germline V CDR1 and CDR2: KGHDR, SFDVKD. CDR3 length: 16 residues. V dropped 4 bases and J dropped 0; count of bases not matched to a gene: 4. CDR3 sequence reads: CATSDPTGGSYNEQFF. CDR3 DNA sequence: TGTGCCACCAGTGACCCCACAGGGGGCTCCTACAATGAGCAGTTCTTC.

The chain combines TRBV19 with TRBJ2-5, with 10 bases that match TRBD1. Germline trimming cut 5 bases from V and 6 bases from J; bases unmatched to any gene: 9. The CDR3 runs 15 residues. CDR1 and CDR2 (germline): LNHDA, SQIVND (reference sequence). The CDR3 coding sequence is TGTGCCAGTAGTGGTGGACAGGGGGTCCTAAAGACCCAGTACTTC. It yields the protein CASSGGQGVLKTQYF.

The V and J genes are TRBV20-1 and TRBJ1-5; D is uncertain. V lost 3 bases to trimming and J lost 2 bases, with 14 bases between them. CDR1 is DFQATT, CDR2 SNEGSKA, per germline (reference sequence). There are 15 residues in the CDR3. CDR3 protein: CSASMTARGNQPQHF. CDR3 bases: TGCAGTGCTAGTATGACGGCGAGGGGCAATCAGCCCCAGCATTTT.

The J gene is TRBJ1-3, the V gene TRBV21-1; TRBD1 is taken as the D call from the table, unchecked against the DNA. TRBV21-1 counts as a pseudogene. There are 16 residues in the CDR3. As DNA, the CDR3 is TGTGCCAGCAGCGACCGGGACAGCCTTTCTGGAAACACCATATATTTT. This gives the protein CASSDRDSLSGNTIYF.

This clone appeared once. The chain combines TRBV27 with TRBJ1-4; the D is unclear. The CDR3 sequence is 12 residues long. Germline CDR1 is MNHEY and CDR2 is SMNVEV (reference sequence). V was shortened by 5 bases and J by 8 bases, with 9 bases between the two germline ends. CDR3 in DNA: TGTGCCAGCAGTCCCCCGGGGGAAAAACTGTTTTTT. Translation: CASSPPGEKLFF. Supplemented by reference TRBV27 and TRBJ1-4, the full variable domain reads EAQVTQNPRYLITVTGKKLTVTCSQNMNHEYMSWYRQDPGLGLRQIYYSMNVEVTDKGDVPEGYKVSRKEKRNFPLILESPSPNQTSLYFCASSPPGEKLFFGSGTQLSVL.

The J gene is TRBJ2-3, the V gene TRBV11-2, with 13 bases aligning to TRBD2. The junction had 8 bases not matched to a gene; V was cut back by 3 bases and J by 5 bases. The CDR3 totals 17 residues. Germline assignment: CDR1 SGHAT and CDR2 FQNNGV. CDR3 amino acids: CASSLGRLAGGRDTQYF. The DNA of the CDR3 is TGTGCCAGCAGCTTGGGCCGACTAGCGGGGGGCAGAGATACGCAGTATTTT.

The chain combines TRBV18 with TRBJ1-1, with 7 bases identical to TRBD1. This CDR3 is built from 15 residues. The V segment lost 3 bases and the J segment 0 bases; nucleotides outside the gene matches: 4. Germline V gene lookup returns CDR1 KGHSH and CDR2 LQKENI. CDR3 amino acids: CASSPQGVMNTEAFF. The CDR3 DNA follows: TGTGCCAGCTCACCCCAGGGGGTTATGAACACTGAAGCTTTCTTT.

A single count supports this clone. CDR3: CASSLMGAARRYTF. The CDR3 DNA is TGTGCCAGCAGCTTAATGGGGGCCGCCCGTCGCTACACCTTC. The V and J genes are TRBV7-2 and TRBJ1-2, with D tentatively TRBD1 (6 bases). The CDR3 length is 14 residues. Germline V CDR1 and CDR2: SGHTA, FQGNSA. The V and J ends lost 2 bases and 9 bases respectively, with 16 bases between them. The variable domain in full, with the rest retrieved from reference TRBV7-2 and TRBJ1-2, is GAGVSQSPSNKVTEKGKDVELRCDPISGHTALYWYRQSLGQGLEFLIYFQGNSAPDKSGLPSDRFSAERTGGSVSTLTIQRTQQEDSAVYLCASSLMGAARRYTFGSGTRLTVV.

The chain uses TRBV28 and TRBJ1-4, with 10 nucleotides matching TRBD1. With 4 bases clipped from V and 7 bases from J, the junction kept 3 bases outside the gene matches. The CDR3 runs 14 residues. Germline V lookup: CDR1 MDHEN, CDR2 SYDVKM. CDR3 nucleotide sequence: TGTGCCAGCAGTTCAGACAGGGGGCGTGAAAAACTGTTTTTT. Residues: CASSSDRGREKLFF.

This chain connects TRBV5-5 to TRBJ1-2, with 9 positions matching TRBD1. In germline, CDR1 is SGHKS, CDR2 YYEKEE (reference sequence). The CDR3 totals 15 residues. V was pared by 4 bases and J by 8 bases, with 12 bases of the junction left unmatched. CDR3 in DNA: TGTGCCAGCAGCCGAGTGGCGGGACAGGGTAAGGGCTACACCTTC. Its protein product is CASSRVAGQGKGYTF.

This chain joins TRBV2 and TRBJ1-5, with 7 bases fitting TRBD1. Looked up from germline, CDR1 is SNHLY and CDR2 is FYNNEI. V shed 6 bases and J 6 bases; nucleotides not matched to a gene: 5. The CDR3 is 13 residues long. This CDR3 reads CASRKGGGQPQHF. The CDR3 DNA follows: TGTGCCAGCAGAAAAGGGGGCGGTCAGCCCCAGCATTTT.

J is TRBJ1-3 and V is TRBV5-6; D not resolved. Germline CDR1 reads SGHDT; CDR2 reads YYEEEE. The CDR3 runs to 13 residues. V lost 0 bases and J lost 7, with 8 bases in between. CDR3 sequence: CASSLDSLNTIYF. CDR3 bases: TGTGCCAGCAGCTTGGATTCCCTGAACACCATATATTTT.

The chain carries TRBV5-6 and TRBJ1-2; no clear D. V was cut by 1 base and J by 1 base, with 11 bases left in between. The CDR3 is made up of 15 amino acids. Germline loops: CDR1 SGHDT, CDR2 YYEEEE. The CDR3 nucleotides are TGTGCCAGCAGCTTGAAACACGGGGATAACTATGGCTACACCTTC. Protein product: CASSLKHGDNYGYTF.

The V and J genes are TRBV2 and TRBJ2-5; the match to TRBD1 covers 9 bases. The CDR3 runs 13 residues. J was trimmed by 3 bases and V by 6 bases; bases with no gene match: 2. Germline lookup yields CDR1 SNHLY and CDR2 FYNNEI. The CDR3 spells CASSRQGEETQYF. The DNA of the CDR3 is TGTGCCAGCAGCAGACAGGGGGAAGAGACCCAGTACTTC.

The sample holds a few counts of this clone. This rearrangement joins TRBV5-1 to TRBJ1-1; a weak D match, TRBD1 (5 bases). The CDR3 is 14 residues long. Between the trimmed V and J ends, which lost 2 bases and 8 bases, there was a span of 16 bases. Germline V CDR1 and CDR2: SGHRS, YFSETQ. CDR3 DNA: TGCGCCAGCAGCTTAGGGGTTCCGGCCCAAGAAGCTTTCTTT. Protein product: CASSLGVPAQEAFF.

This clone was seen only a few times. This chain connects TRBV7-6 to TRBJ1-6, with no clear D. V lost 5 bases, J lost 6 bases, and 14 bases lay in between. Germline V gene sequence: CDR1 SGHVS, CDR2 FNYEAQ. The CDR3 consists of 15 residues. The CDR3: CASSPGKLFNSPLHF. CDR3 nucleotide sequence: TGTGCCAGCAGCCCCGGGAAGCTGTTTAATTCACCCCTCCACTTT.

The rearrangement uses TRBV5-6 and TRBJ1-2, with D hard to call. CDR3 length: 13 amino acids. V gave up 7 bases and J gave up 3 bases, with 13 bases separating them. CDR1 SGHDT and CDR2 YYEEEE come from the germline V gene. The CDR3 sequence is CASVGRRDYGYTF. The CDR3 DNA follows: TGTGCCAGCGTCGGCAGGCGGGACTATGGCTACACCTTC.

The V gene is TRBV11-2, the J gene TRBJ1-3; a possible D gene is TRBD1 (5 bases). This CDR3 contains 15 residues. Trimming removed 5 bases from V and 0 bases from J, with 11 bases in between. The germline V gene encodes CDR1 SGHAT and CDR2 FQNNGV. CDR3 in amino acids: CASSASGGSGNTIYF. For the CDR3, the DNA is TGTGCCAGCAGCGCGTCGGGGGGCTCTGGAAACACCATATATTTT.

The chain links TRBV9 to TRBJ1-1, with 8 bases lining up with TRBD1. Trimming removed 6 bases from V and 10 bases from J; junction bases left unmatched: 17. CDR1 is SGDLS and CDR2 is YYNGEE in the germline V gene. The CDR3 is 15 residues long. CDR3 DNA: TGTGCCAGCACCCCCGACCCCGGACAGGGCCTGCGAGCTTTCTTT. Translation gives CASTPDPGQGLRAFF.

The rearrangement uses TRBV20-1 and TRBJ2-7; TRBD2 matches 8 bases. Germline V gene sequence: CDR1 DFQATT, CDR2 SNEGSKA (reference sequence). CDR3 length: 14 residues. Unmatched junction bases numbered 9, after V lost 3 bases and J lost 5 bases. CDR3 DNA sequence: TGCAGTGCTAGTATTCCTAGCGGGTCACACGAGCAGTACTTC. Amino acid sequence: CSASIPSGSHEQYF.

The table lists this clone with a few counts. V is TRBV9 and J is TRBJ1-1, with D uncertain. This CDR3 region has 14 residues. V lost 3 bases and J 0 bases, leaving 9 bases between the germline ends. Germline V gene lookup returns CDR1 SGDLS and CDR2 YYNGEE. The CDR3 loop reads CASSAEGMNTEAFF. The CDR3 region has the DNA TGTGCCAGCAGCGCCGAGGGAATGAACACTGAAGCTTTCTTT. The whole variable domain, filled in from reference TRBV9 and TRBJ1-1, reads DSGVTQTPKHLITATGQRVTLRCSPRSGDLSVYWYQQSLDQGLQFLIQYYNGEERAKGNILERFSAQQFPDLHSELNLSSLELGDSALYFCASSAEGMNTEAFFGQGTRLTVV.

CDR3 in DNA: TGTGCCAGCAGCGTAGCTGTAGCTAGCGGGATTGGCAATGAGCAGTTCTTC. Translating it yields CASSVAVASGIGNEQFF. The chain couples TRBV9 to TRBJ2-1; 9 bases are shared with TRBD2. The CDR3 runs 17 residues. Germline assignment: CDR1 SGDLS and CDR2 YYNGEE. V was pared by 0 bases and J by 6 bases, with 10 bases of the junction left unmatched.

This clone has ten or more counts. The rearrangement joins TRBV24-1 to TRBJ2-7; 10 bases fit TRBD2. CDR3 length: 14 amino acids. Germline assignment: CDR1 KGHDR and CDR2 SFDVKD. The V gene end was trimmed by 5 bases and the J gene end by 2 bases; junction bases not matched to a gene: 2. DNA of the CDR3: TGTGCCACCAGTGGGGGACTAGCGCCCTACGAGCAGTACTTC. Residues: CATSGGLAPYEQYF.

The gene calls are TRBV21-1 and TRBJ1-2. TRBV21-1 is a pseudogene locus. This CDR3 region has 17 residues. CDR3 sequence (DNA): TGTGCCAGCAGCAAAGTGGGCAAACGGAGGAGGTTCTATGGCTACACCTTC. Translation: CASSKVGKRRRFYGYTF.

The V gene is TRBV13, the J gene TRBJ2-1; 15 bases map to TRBD2. The CDR3 consists of 15 residues. The ends lost 5 bases at V and 12 bases at J; junction bases unmatched: 8. CDR1 is PRHDT and CDR2 is FYEKMQ in the germline V gene (reference sequence). CDR3 residues: CASSARSGLAGGQFF. CDR3 bases: TGTGCCAGCAGCGCACGATCGGGACTAGCGGGAGGGCAGTTCTTC.

The chain carries TRBV5-6 and TRBJ1-2; the D gene is possibly TRBD1 (6 bases). Germline CDR1 SGHDT, CDR2 YYEEEE. This CDR3 is built from 15 residues. Between the trimmed V and J ends, which lost 3 bases and 7 bases, there was a span of 19 bases. For the CDR3, the DNA is TGTGCCAGCAGCTCCCGACAGGCCTTGATCGTTGGCTACACCTTC. This translates into CASSSRQALIVGYTF.

V is TRBV28 and J is TRBJ1-2, with TRBD1 identical over 8 bases. From germline, CDR1 is MDHEN and CDR2 SYDVKM. The ends lost 5 bases at V and 4 bases at J; junction bases unmatched: 3. There are 13 residues in the CDR3. Written as DNA, the CDR3 is TGTGCCAGCAGTCAGGGGGCTGGCTATGGCTACACCTTC. This encodes CASSQGAGYGYTF.

This sequence joins TRBV7-9 and TRBJ2-7; the D gene is possibly TRBD2 (7 bases). With 4 bases removed from V and 0 bases from J, the gap between germline ends came to 13 bases. CDR1 is SEHNR and CDR2 is FQNEAQ in the germline V gene (reference sequence). This CDR3 comprises 15 residues. The CDR3 nucleotides are TGTGCCAGCAGCTACCGAGGGGGGGGCTCCTACGAGCAGTACTTC. Translated: CASSYRGGGSYEQYF.

The chain recombines TRBV6-5 with TRBJ2-7, with D perhaps matching TRBD2 (6 bases). Germline V gene lookup returns CDR1 MNHEY and CDR2 SVGAGI. The V gene lost 7 bases and the J gene lost 0 bases, with 10 bases spanning the gap. The CDR3 loop spans 13 amino acids. The CDR3 DNA sequence: TGTGCCAGCACACGGGAGAGCTCCTACGAGCAGTACTTC. This codes for CASTRESSYEQYF.

The V and J genes are TRBV10-1 and TRBJ1-1; D call uncertain. Trimming took off 0 bases at V and 0 bases at J, with 11 bases between the two ends. Germline values: CDR1 WNHNN, CDR2 SYGVQD (reference sequence). The CDR3 spans 16 residues. CDR3 in DNA: TGCGCCAGCAGTGAGTCCAGGTGGGGAGTGAACACTGAAGCTTTCTTT. It is translated as CASSESRWGVNTEAFF.